This T cell receptor (beta chain) is from a study of post-analysis software for immune sequencing data (dated by TCRdb to about 2015). Study-wide context: Recorded disease courses included relapsing-remitting, secondary progressive and progressive-relapsing multiple sclerosis, with some patients lacking subtype annotation. A subset of samples was prepared in parallel using single-end sample barcoding, then pooled and co-amplified after Illumina adapter ligation. The patient repertoires were compared against approximately eleven previously published healthy control repertoires obtained from donors aged 6 to 25 years. On the study overall, not on this receptor specifically: Compared with controls, multiple sclerosis patients had significantly lower normalized Chao1 diversity, a finding suggesting substantial peripheral T-cell clonal expansion. Direct clustering with F measure revealed strong co-clustering of samples prepared in the same batch, which led to a batch-effect correction. The control group was slightly older than the multiple sclerosis patient group. Patients showed significantly higher frequencies than controls for roughly five TRBV segments, among them TRBV5-6, TRBV5-1 and TRBV20-1.

Libraries came from PCR. The listed sequencing device is Illumina HiSeq 2500. Unique molecular identifiers were incorporated into TCR beta cDNA libraries to reduce PCR and sequencing biases. Roughly 0.5 million cDNA molecules were obtained per 1 to 10 million input T cells, so each molecule approximated one T cell. The patient libraries were prepared and sequenced using the same protocol as the earlier healthy control dataset. Within a given batch, samples were prepared together, multiplexed and sequenced on the same HiSeq lane. The paper's processing steps were these. MIGEC handled the raw barcoded reads, throwing out single-read molecular identifier groups before consensus assembly and CDR3 extraction. Clonotype tables were post-analysed with VDJtools, and diversity was normalized by down-sampling all datasets to the smallest sample size. To correct batch-related cross-sample contamination, repertoire overlap clustering matched CDR3 amino acid sequences but not nucleotide sequences. The public reads were run again by TCRdb, first through fastp at Q25 and then through MiXCR, and only productive beta chains were kept. Records with the same CDR3 protein are collapsed into one entry carrying the most frequent genes and DNA. The V and J calls here are based on TCRdb, not the publication. This sample lists fewer than 550,000 distinct CDR3 sequences; around 34% were detected once. Approximately 5.4% of the sample is taken by the ten largest.

To demonstrate the VDJtools post-analysis software, the study profiled TCR beta repertoires from the peripheral blood of some 13 young patients with multiple sclerosis. The patients with multiple sclerosis were children and adolescents between roughly 6 and 17 years of age. The V end gives up 0 bases and the J end 4 bases, leaving 13 bases in the junction not matched to a gene. The CDR3 measures 18 amino acids from cysteine to phenylalanine. Only CDR3 DNA remains: 54 bases, in frame from the first base. The germline V gene (reference sequence) gives CDR1 as DFQATT and CDR2 as SNEGSKA. As to this clonotype: Its specific antigen is unknown. Base-call qualities are not available, and no considerably larger clone is one nucleotide away.

This receptor chain uses TRBV20-1 and TRBJ2-4; TRBD2 agrees with 9 junctional bases. Sequencing was performed on blood. The TCR was taken from a girl aged 2-17 years with multiple sclerosis. The nucleotides read TGCAGTGCTAGAGATCTCTGGCTGGTAGCGGGAGATAAAAACATTCAGTACTTC. It encodes CSARDLWLVAGDKNIQYF.